This T cell receptor beta chain was profiled in a study of CD8+ T cells in alopecia areata. At the level of the study: The protocol delivered tofacitinib for 6 to 18 months, then withdrew it for 6 months. Study-wide findings and caveats: Tissue-resident alphabeta T cells belonging to normal skin likewise get sequenced within scalp specimens. Lesional scalp displayed greater clonality than normal scalp, most notably in alopecia totalis/universalis. Mice gave a clearer picture of TCR sharing than patients did, possibly for HLA-related reasons.

Note on this clone: Its antigen is still unknown. The sample carries other DNA sequences with the same CDR3.

cDNA serving as the sequencing template came from extracted, reverse transcribed RNA. The assay was immunoSEQ multiplex PCR, and TCRdb's table has in-frame clones only and misses some. Among about 140,000 clones listed, roughly 50% were seen once. Trimming took 1 base from V and 1 from J, leaving 5 bases between them. The CDR3 is 13 amino acids. Germline assignment: CDR1 GTSNPN and CDR2 SVGIG (reference sequence). The sample was CD4+ T cells sorted from blood, taken at week 0. The V call is TRBV30, the J call TRBJ1-5, with D maybe TRBD1 (5 bases). This clonotype was obtained from a human donor with alopecia areata. Written as DNA, the CDR3 is TGTGCCTGGAGTGGGGGGAGCAATCAGCCCCAGCATTTT. Translated: CAWSGGSNQPQHF.